The rows below give T cell receptor beta chains drawn from one sample of a study of tumor-infiltrating lymphocytes in localized non-small cell lung cancer. The repertoire was sequenced with immunoSEQ multiplex PCR; TCRdb's copy has only in-frame clones and lacks some. The top ten hold about 15% of the sample, which has under 7,000 clones, 60% to 85% seen once. Sequencing input: uninvolved lung tissue not adjacent to the tumor. All receptors come from a human donor with non-small cell lung cancer. Each CDR3 is given with its conserved first and last residue. The order of the fields is D gene, V gene, clone size, CDR3 length, J gene, CDR3 DNA, CDR3 protein. The D gene is left open where the match is weak. A clone size is listed for some rows: how often the clone was seen (once, few, many), or a class if it is expanded.

TRBD1	TRBV7-8	NA	15	TRBJ2-2	TGTGCCAGCAGATCCGGGACAGTAAACACCGGGGAGCTGTTTTTT	CASRSGTVNTGELFF
TRBD1	TRBV5-5	few	18	TRBJ2-6	TGTGCCAGCAGCTCGAGAGACAGGGGGCGCGAGGGGGCCAACGTCCTGACTTTC	CASSSRDRGREGANVLTF
TRBD1	TRBV7-3	NA	16	TRBJ2-1	TGTGCCAGCAGCTTAAATCCGGGACAGGGGGACAATGAGCAGTTCTTC	CASSLNPGQGDNEQFF
NA	TRBV7-8	NA	15	TRBJ1-2	TGTGCCAGCGCGGGGTCAGAAGCCCTTAACTATGGCTACACCTTC	CASAGSEALNYGYTF
NA	TRBV28	NA	16	TRBJ1-4	TGTGCCAGCAGTTTTATGACGGCTCCAACTAATGAAAAACTGTTTTTT	CASSFMTAPTNEKLFF
NA	TRBV30	NA	14	TRBJ2-3	TGTGCCTGGCACCACAGGACCCGCGGAGATACGCAGTATTTT	CAWHHRTRGDTQYF
NA	TRBV28	once	14	TRBJ2-7	TGTGCCAGCAGTTTATTCGGTCCTAGGGGCGAGCAGTACTTC	CASSLFGPRGEQYF
NA	TRBV29-1	NA	11	TRBJ2-3	TGCAGCGTTGAGAAGGGAGATACGCAGTATTTT	CSVEKGDTQYF
NA	TRBV4-1	few	12	TRBJ2-7	TGCGCCAGCAGGCGGTTAGCCTACGAGCAGTACTTC	CASRRLAYEQYF
TRBD2	TRBV30	NA	14	TRBJ2-7	TGTGCCTGGAGTGTACTAGCGGGGGTTTACGAGCAGTACTTC	CAWSVLAGVYEQYF
TRBD1	TRBV6-1	NA	17	TRBJ2-6	TGTGCCAGCAGTGGCGGACAGGGGGCGCCTGGGGCCAACGTCCTGACTTTC	CASSGGQGAPGANVLTF
NA	TRBV7-9	few	17	TRBJ1-2	TGTGCCAGCAGCTCGTGGGGACTTGGGGGGCCAAACTATGGCTACACCTTC	CASSSWGLGGPNYGYTF
TRBD1	TRBV27	NA	15	TRBJ1-1	TGTGCCAGCAGTTATTCCCGGGACAGGGACACTGAAGCTTTCTTT	CASSYSRDRDTEAFF
TRBD2	TRBV10-3	NA	16	TRBJ2-3	TGTGCCATCAGTGGGCTAAATAGCGGGGGAACAGATACGCAGTATTTT	CAISGLNSGGTDTQYF
TRBD2	TRBV6-1	NA	16	TRBJ2-5	TGTGCCAGCAGTGACTGGAGCGGGGGAGGTGGAGAGACCCAGTACTTC	CASSDWSGGGGETQYF
NA	TRBV7-9	NA	13	TRBJ1-2	TGTGCCAGCAGCTTTGGACCCTACTATGGCTACACCTTC	CASSFGPYYGYTF